This T cell receptor beta chain is from a study of blood T cells in healthy people across ages. Germline lookup yields CDR1 SGHKS and CDR2 YYEKEE (reference sequence). J gave up 7 bases and V 0 bases, and 9 bases lay outside the gene matches. CDR3 length: 17 amino acids. In the case of this clonotype: Its antigen is currently unknown.

Study findings and constraints: Strongly correlated with naive T cell percentage was TCR beta diversity.

Combining a sample-barcoded 5' primer with a J-beta primer mix, a second PCR ran for about 7 to 11 cycles. From the 5' RACE reads, TCRdb called clonotypes with MiXCR, one entry per CDR3 protein. The sample shows about 900,000 distinct CDR3 sequences, 55% to 65% of them seen only once. V is TRBV5-5 and J is TRBJ1-6; TRBD1 matches 8 bases. Specimen: blood. This clonotype originated in a man younger than 40 in good health. The CDR3 is CASSLGDRTSSNSPLHF. CDR3 nucleotide sequence: TGTGCCAGCAGCTTGGGGGACAGGACGAGCTCGAATTCACCCCTCCACTTT. The full variable domain, in which reference TRBV5-5 and TRBJ1-6 provide the parts outside the CDR3, is DAGVTQSPTHLIKTRGQQVTLRCSPISGHKSVSWYQQVLGQGPQFIFQYYEKEERGRGNFPDRFSARQFPNYSSELNVNALLLGDSALYLCASSLGDRTSSNSPLHFGNGTRLTVT.